These T cell receptor beta chains were read from a single sample in a study of shared clonotypes between healthy human individuals. The table came from immunoSEQ multiplex PCR; TCRdb's copy has only in-frame clones and leaves some out. The profile shows about 680,000 clones, roughly 73% of them singletons. The source material was memory CD4+ T cells sorted from blood. The receptors originated from a woman in her twenties or thirties in good health. The CDR3 runs from the conserved cysteine through the conserved F or W. The D gene is left open where the match is weak. A clone size is listed for some rows: how often the clone was seen (once, few, many), or a class if it is expanded.

j_call v_call clone_size cdr3_length d_call cdr3_nt cdr3_aa
TRBJ2-2 TRBV29-1 NA 14 NA TGCAGCGTCTACGTCAGGGGTGACACCGGGGAGCTGTTTTTT CSVYVRGDTGELFF
TRBJ2-1 TRBV7-8 NA 16 TRBD2 TGTGCCAGCAGCACCAGGACTAGCGGAACTGTGAATGAGCAGTTCTTC CASSTRTSGTVNEQFF
TRBJ2-2 TRBV19 NA 17 TRBD1 TGTGCCAGTAGTATCCTATGGACAGGAAGGGTCACCGGGGAGCTGTTTTTT CASSILWTGRVTGELFF
TRBJ2-3 TRBV6-6 NA 12 NA TGTGCCAGCAGACCTACCAGCTATACGCAGTATTTT CASRPTSYTQYF
TRBJ2-7 TRBV7-8 NA 14 TRBD1 TGTGCCAGCAGCAGAGACAGGGGAGTCGCCGAGCAGTACTTC CASSRDRGVAEQYF
TRBJ1-2 TRBV19 once 16 TRBD1 TGTGCCAGTAGCCTGGGACAGACCCTCCCGTTCTATGGCTACACCTTC CASSLGQTLPFYGYTF
TRBJ2-4 TRBV19 once 14 NA TGTGCCAGTAGTATAGGTTTCACTTTAAACATTCAGTACTTC CASSIGFTLNIQYF
TRBJ1-2 TRBV28 NA 15 TRBD1 TGTGCCAGCGGCAAACAGGGGGCACCAATCTATGGCTACACCTTC CASGKQGAPIYGYTF
TRBJ2-7 TRBV28 NA 16 NA TGTGCCAGCAGCACCCAGGGGACAACCCCGTCCTACGAGCAGTACTTC CASSTQGTTPSYEQYF
TRBJ2-1 TRBV10-1 NA 15 TRBD1 TGCGCCAGCAGTCTTAACAGGGGGCGCCTGGATGAGCAGTTCTTC CASSLNRGRLDEQFF
TRBJ1-3 TRBV19 NA 15 NA TGTGCCAGTAGTATAGTGAACCCAACCGGAAACACCATATATTTT CASSIVNPTGNTIYF
TRBJ2-1 TRBV5-5 NA 15 NA TGTGCCAGCAGCTTGGATGGAGGGGGCTACAATGAGCAGTTCTTC CASSLDGGGYNEQFF
TRBJ1-5 TRBV27 once 15 NA TGTGCCAGCAGTTTATTGGCCGGGGGGAATCAGCCCCAGCATTTT CASSLLAGGNQPQHF
TRBJ1-5 TRBV28 once 19 TRBD1 TGTGCCAGCAGTTCTCCCGTCGGGACAGCACAGTGGAGCAATCAGCCCCAGCATTTT CASSSPVGTAQWSNQPQHF
TRBJ1-1 TRBV27 NA 13 TRBD1 TGTGCCAGCAGTTTGACAGGGTCCACTGAAGCTTTCTTT CASSLTGSTEAFF
TRBJ1-2 TRBV29-1 NA 11 TRBD1 TGCAGCGTTGCGCAGGGGGCGGGCTACACCTTC CSVAQGAGYTF
TRBJ2-7 TRBV6-8 few 10 TRBD1 TGCGGGGGGACAGGGAGCGAGCAGTACTTC CGGTGSEQYF
TRBJ2-5 TRBV29-1 NA 12 NA TGCAGCGTTGATAGGGGGTCAGAGACCCAGTACTTC CSVDRGSETQYF
TRBJ1-1 TRBV13 NA 14 NA TGTGCCAGCAGCGACACGACAGGGAACACTGAAGCTTTCTTT CASSDTTGNTEAFF
TRBJ2-1 TRBV2 NA 10 NA TGTGCCAGCAACGATCGAGAGCAGTTCTTC CASNDREQFF
TRBJ2-1 TRBV5-1 NA 16 TRBD2 TGCGCCAGCAGCTTGGGGGGACTAGCTAACTACAATGAGCAGTTCTTC CASSLGGLANYNEQFF
TRBJ2-7 TRBV2 NA 13 NA TGTGCCAGCAGTGATAGGGGTTCCTACGAGCAGTACTTC CASSDRGSYEQYF
TRBJ2-2 TRBV2 NA 13 NA TGTGCCAGCAGGTCTGGGTTGGCCGGGGAGCTGTTTTTT CASRSGLAGELFF
TRBJ1-2 TRBV20-1 NA 10 NA TGCAGTGCAAGACCACAGGGCTACACCTTC CSARPQGYTF
TRBJ2-1 TRBV6-6 NA 15 NA TGTGCCAGCAGCTATACAGGAACCTCATCCCATGAGCAGTTCTTC CASSYTGTSSHEQFF
TRBJ2-1 TRBV30 NA 15 TRBD1 TGTGCCTGGAGCGAGGGACAGAGCTCCTACAATGAGCAGTTCTTC CAWSEGQSSYNEQFF
TRBJ2-2 TRBV11-3 many 13 NA TGTGCCAGCAGCTTCGTGGGAACCGGGGAGCTGTTTTTT CASSFVGTGELFF
TRBJ2-1 TRBV4-1 few 16 NA TGCGCCAGCAGCCAAGCAGTGAGGGGGGGGACATATGGGCAGTTCTTC CASSQAVRGGTYGQFF
TRBJ2-1 TRBV6-5 NA 16 TRBD2 TGTGCCAGCAGTTACACATGGACTAGCGGCTACAATGAGCAGTTCTTC CASSYTWTSGYNEQFF
TRBJ2-1 TRBV5-1 NA 16 NA TGCGCCAGCAGCTTGGGGGCGGGACAGTCCTACAATGAGCAGTTCTTC CASSLGAGQSYNEQFF
TRBJ1-5 TRBV4-1 few 14 TRBD1 TGCGCCAGCAGCCAAGTGGGACAGTTGAGGCCCCAGCATTTT CASSQVGQLRPQHF
TRBJ2-3 TRBV29-1 few 14 TRBD2 TGCAGCGTCCTAGCGGGAGGAGGCACAGATACGCAGTATTTT CSVLAGGGTDTQYF
TRBJ2-1 TRBV6-5 NA 13 NA TGTGCCAGCAGTTACGAAAGGGGATTACGGCAGTTCTTC CASSYERGLRQFF
TRBJ2-1 TRBV4-2 NA 14 NA TGTGCCAGCAGCCAAGCGGCTAGGAATAATGAGCAGTTCTTC CASSQAARNNEQFF
TRBJ1-2 TRBV2 NA 15 NA TGTGCCAGCATCCCCAATCTGGGGCCAAACTATGGCTACACCTTC CASIPNLGPNYGYTF
TRBJ1-2 TRBV5-6 NA 14 TRBD1 TGTGCCAGCAGAGGGACAGGTTCTAACTATGGCTACACCTTC CASRGTGSNYGYTF
TRBJ1-2 TRBV6-1 NA 16 NA TGTGCCAGCAGTGGTGACCCGACAGCCCCTCTCTATGGCTACACCTTC CASSGDPTAPLYGYTF
TRBJ1-3 TRBV5-1 NA 15 NA TGCGCCAGCAGCTTGGGGGAGGCTGGTGGAAACACCATATATTTT CASSLGEAGGNTIYF
TRBJ2-7 TRBV28 NA 12 NA TGTGCCAGCAGGGAGGCAGGCGGCGAGCAGTACTTC CASREAGGEQYF
TRBJ2-4 TRBV28 NA 16 NA TGTGCCAGCAGTGTCGGGGGTCTTTCGAGCAAAAACATTCAGTACTTC CASSVGGLSSKNIQYF
TRBJ1-5 TRBV6-1 NA 14 TRBD1 TGTGCCAGCAGTATTCAGACAGGGGGCCAGCCCCAGCATTTT CASSIQTGGQPQHF
TRBJ1-5 TRBV28 NA 14 TRBD1 TGTGCCAGCAGCCCGGGACAGGGGATTCAGCCCCAGCATTTT CASSPGQGIQPQHF
TRBJ2-1 TRBV6-4 many 15 NA TGTGCCAGCAGTTCCGGGACACGGGATTACAATGAGCAGTTCTTC CASSSGTRDYNEQFF
TRBJ2-7 TRBV7-9 NA 17 NA TGTGCCAGCAGATCCGTCCGAGGGGAATGGCGTAGTGGCGAGCAGTACTTC CASRSVRGEWRSGEQYF
TRBJ2-3 TRBV6-5 NA 16 NA TGTGCCAGCAGTTACTCGGTAGCAACTAGCACAGATACGCAGTATTTT CASSYSVATSTDTQYF
TRBJ2-3 TRBV6-1 once 12 NA TGTGCCAGCAGTGACACAACAGATACGCAGTATTTT CASSDTTDTQYF
TRBJ2-5 TRBV7-2 NA 15 NA TGTGCCAGCAGCTTAGTCGTACTGCAGCGGGAGACCCAGTACTTC CASSLVVLQRETQYF
TRBJ2-3 TRBV19 NA 14 NA TGTGCCAGTAGTATGTACGGCCCCACAGATACGCAGTATTTT CASSMYGPTDTQYF
TRBJ1-1 TRBV7-9 NA 15 NA TGTGCCAGCAGCTTACAAAGTGCGGAAAACACTGAAGCTTTCTTT CASSLQSAENTEAFF
TRBJ2-1 TRBV2 NA 13 TRBD2 TGTGCCAGCAGCTTGCGGGAGAGGAATGAGCAGTTCTTC CASSLRERNEQFF
TRBJ2-7 TRBV10-2 NA 13 TRBD2 TGCGCCAGCAGAGCGGGGCTAACCTACGAGCAGTACTTC CASRAGLTYEQYF
TRBJ1-4 TRBV28 NA 15 NA TGTGCCACCCGGGGTTGGGTAAGAAGAGAAGAAAAACTGTTTTTT CATRGWVRREEKLFF
TRBJ2-2 TRBV19 NA 17 TRBD2 TGTGCCAGTAGTATAGGGCTAGCGGGAGTGGTCACCGGGGAGCTGTTTTTT CASSIGLAGVVTGELFF